This T cell receptor (beta chain) stems from a study of blood T cell repertoires in COVID-19 (dated by TCRdb to the early 2020s). For the wider study: The collaborator samples originated in the United States, Italy and Spain and spanned the acute and convalescent phases of COVID-19. The material from the prospective study consisted of cDNA or gDNA derived from T cells, B-cell-depleted T cells, or PBMCs. Subjects who had been exposed to COVID-19, were actively infected with it, or had recovered from it provided the deeply sampled blood TCRbeta repertoires that made up the dataset. The repertoires were released in a freely available public database meant as a resource for research on the immune response to SARS-CoV-2. The samples were drawn from the first 160 participants of the ongoing ImmuneRACE study and from roughly 1,300 subjects provided by 6 global collaborators. The sample metadata nearly always contained a de-identified subject ID, COVID-19 status, age in years and sex. HLA class I and class II types, where available, came from metadata supplied by the sample provider rather than from assay-based typing.

About this clone itself: The antigen it binds to is not known. No per-base quality is available; no much larger clone lies one base away.

Each collaborating institution followed its own protocols to collect whole blood in K2EDTA tubes. Collaborator samples were shipped for TCRbeta analysis as frozen whole blood, isolated PBMCs, or DNA extracted from either sample type. On the study overall, not on this receptor specifically: How much clinical and demographic metadata was included differed by source and by participant, and the metadata was provided uncurated.

TCRbeta CDR3 regions were amplified from genomic DNA by means of the immunoSEQ Assay, a bias-controlled multiplex PCR. In the original analysis: The number of nucleated cells in each sample was estimated from the amplification of reference gene primers within the assay. To quantify the absolute abundance of each unique TCRbeta CDR3 rearrangement, sequence reads were collapsed and filtered. Productive Simpson clonality was computed per sample as the square root of Simpson's diversity index over productive rearrangements. This immuneACCESS table, as held by TCRdb, lists in-frame sequences with V and J called but not all clones. Of the missing ones, under half trace to an unresolved V gene in checked studies; the others have no known cause. That table furnishes V, J and clone size, whereas the DNA furnished D and trimming. This sample comprises tens of thousands of clones, approximately 92% of them detected only once. Jointly, the top ten make up less than 15% of the sample.

This receptor was identified in a human donor with active COVID-19. The donor label of this sample is uncertain. Source material: peripheral blood.

Read as DNA, the sequence is TGTGCCAGCAGCCACATGCCCGCGGGAGCCCCCTCCTACAATGAGCAGTTCTTC. It translates to CASSHMPAGAPSYNEQFF. The chain is encoded by TRBV3-1 (or the pseudogene TRBV3-2) joined to TRBJ2-1, with 7 junctional bases fitting TRBD2. CDR1 is given as LGHDT and CDR2 as YNNKEL, both from the germline V gene (reference sequence). The CDR3 covers 18 residues, taking in both the cysteine and the phenylalanine. Left in the record is the CDR3 DNA by itself, 54 bases read in frame from the first base. V is pruned by 3 bases and J by 0 bases, leaving 11 bases of the junction without a gene match.